Below, 4 T cell receptor beta chains from the same sample are listed, as sequenced in a study of response to subunit inactivated influenza vaccine. TCRdb reprocessed the RT-PCR reads with MiXCR, giving one entry per CDR3 protein. The sample contains some 640,000 distinct CDR3 sequences, roughly 13% of which appear only once. Sequences were derived from PBMCs from blood, sampled approximately 15 days before vaccination. The receptors come from a man over 45 who received an inactivated influenza vaccine.

The chain links TRBV12-5 to TRBJ2-3, with D possibly matching TRBD1 (5 bases). CDR1 and CDR2 from the germline V gene are LGHNT and FRNRAP. The CDR3 runs to 13 residues. The germline V and J ends were trimmed by 7 bases and 0 bases, with 8 bases remaining between them. CDR3 nucleotide sequence: TGTGCTAGTGTCCAGGGAAGCACAGATACGCAGTATTTT. It yields the protein CASVQGSTDTQYF. The full variable domain, with the rest looked up from reference TRBV12-5 and TRBJ2-3, is DARVTQTPRHKVTEMGQEVTMRCQPILGHNTVFWYRQTMMQGLELLAYFRNRAPLDDSGMPKDRFSAEMPDATLATLKIQPSEPRDSAVYFCASVQGSTDTQYFGPGTRLTVL.

The rearrangement uses TRBV20-1 and TRBJ2-7; no clear D. CDR3 size: 14 residues. Between the trimmed V and J ends, which lost 3 bases and 2 bases, there was a span of 14 bases. The germline V gene encodes CDR1 DFQATT and CDR2 SNEGSKA (reference sequence). The CDR3 is CSARGGERPYEQYF. The CDR3 DNA is TGCAGTGCTAGGGGTGGGGAACGACCCTACGAGCAGTACTTC.

The gene calls are TRBV7-7 and TRBJ2-5, with 8 positions matching TRBD2. CDR1 is SSHAT and CDR2 is FNYEAQ in the germline V gene (reference sequence). This CDR3 contains 16 residues. J lost 5 bases, V lost 1 base, and 9 bases had no gene match. The CDR3 bases are TGTGCCAGCAGCTTAGGAGCGGGGGCCCTAAAGGAGACCCAGTACTTC. It yields the protein CASSLGAGALKETQYF.

The chain combines TRBV20-1 with TRBJ2-5; no clear D gene. V lost 3 bases and J 5 bases, leaving 16 bases between the germline ends. The CDR3 covers 14 residues. Per the germline V gene, CDR1 is DFQATT and CDR2 is SNEGSKA (reference sequence). CDR3 sequence (DNA): TGCAGTGCTAGTCTTTTGCCGTTGGACGAGACCCAGTACTTC. It codes for CSASLLPLDETQYF.